This T cell receptor (beta chain) stems from a study of T cell responses to AZD1222 COVID-19 vaccine. At the level of the study: Samples with a second dose at about 4 or about 12 weeks were pooled together. General study findings and limits: Spike-specific TCR depth and breadth grew after two AZD1222 doses. The sample set comprised mostly white British donors with more females, and clonal diversity was possibly underestimated.

As for this clone: Its target is unknown.

Trimming left V 0 bases short and J 7 bases short, with 10 bases between. The CDR3 length is 13 residues. Germline V lookup: CDR1 KGHSH, CDR2 LQKENI. The table came from immunoSEQ multiplex PCR; TCRdb's copy has only in-frame clones and leaves some out. The sample consists of some 130,000 clones, over 75% of them appearing once. This receptor was obtained from an adult in good health. The chain recombines TRBV18 with TRBJ2-7; a possible D gene is TRBD1 (6 bases). This sample comprised peripheral blood, obtained on day 0 of AZD1222 vaccination. The CDR3 coding sequence is TGTGCCAGCTCACCACCGGGACAACAGGAGCAGTACTTC. It encodes CASSPPGQQEQYF.